The 4 T cell receptor beta chains presented below share a single source sample, sequenced in a study of shared clonotypes between healthy human individuals. The repertoire was sequenced with immunoSEQ multiplex PCR; TCRdb's copy has only in-frame clones and lacks some. The sample holds around 700,000 clones, about three quarters seen once. The sequenced material came from memory CD4+ T cells sorted from blood. Documented subset: CD45RA-negative fraction. The origin of the receptors is a woman under 40 in good health.

The V call is TRBV18, the J call TRBJ2-1; TRBD2 agrees at 13 bases. This CDR3 has 15 residues. Germline CDR1 reads KGHSH; CDR2 reads LQKENI. J gave up 7 bases and V 6 bases, and 6 bases lay outside the gene matches. This CDR3 is CASSRTSGSANEQFF. The CDR3 DNA sequence: TGTGCCAGCTCCCGGACTAGCGGGAGTGCAAATGAGCAGTTCTTC.

In this sample, this clone turned up a few times. Other DNA sequences of this sample code for an identical CDR3. The chain employs TRBV5-1 and TRBJ2-3; D gene uncertain. The CDR3 runs 12 residues. Germline CDR1 SGHRS, CDR2 YFSETQ. V was trimmed by 4 bases and J by 1 base, leaving 4 bases between them. CDR3 in DNA: TGCGCCAGCAGCCCGGGCACAGATACGCAGTATTTT. Protein sequence: CASSPGTDTQYF.

The CDR3 DNA follows: TGTGCCAGCAGTTACGGCGGGGGAACCTACGAGCAGTACTTC. Translated: CASSYGGGTYEQYF. The chain has TRBV6-6 and TRBJ2-5; 7 nucleotides line up with TRBD2. With the DNA end fitting TRBJ2-7 better, the J assignment may be wrong. This CDR3 is 14 amino acids long. Per germline, CDR1 MNHNY and CDR2 SVGAGI (reference sequence).

This clone was found once. V and J are TRBV7-9 and TRBJ2-7, with D possibly TRBD1 on 5 matching bases. Per the germline V gene, CDR1 is SEHNR and CDR2 is FQNEAQ (reference sequence). The length of the CDR3 is 13 residues. V was clipped by 7 bases and J by 2 bases, with 12 bases between them. CDR3 residues: CASNPTETYEQYF. CDR3 sequence (DNA): TGTGCCAGCAACCCGACAGAAACCTACGAGCAGTACTTC.